This T cell receptor (beta chain) was captured in a study of blood T cell repertoires in COVID-19. CDR1 and CDR2 from the germline V gene are MGHDK and SYGVNS. V was pared by 7 bases and J by 4 bases, with 16 bases between. This CDR3 is 14 amino acids long. Assay used: immunoSEQ multiplex PCR; TCRdb lists only in-frame clones, some missing. The data show approximately 75,000 clones, approximately 92% seen once. The V and J genes are TRBV25-1 and TRBJ1-2; no clear D. The clonotype comes from a human donor in a cohort sampled during active COVID-19. The sample taken for sequencing was peripheral blood. Here the CDR3 DNA reads TGTGCCAGCACCGGGGTAAGCCGCAGCTATGGCTACACCTTC. Amino acid sequence: CASTGVSRSYGYTF.